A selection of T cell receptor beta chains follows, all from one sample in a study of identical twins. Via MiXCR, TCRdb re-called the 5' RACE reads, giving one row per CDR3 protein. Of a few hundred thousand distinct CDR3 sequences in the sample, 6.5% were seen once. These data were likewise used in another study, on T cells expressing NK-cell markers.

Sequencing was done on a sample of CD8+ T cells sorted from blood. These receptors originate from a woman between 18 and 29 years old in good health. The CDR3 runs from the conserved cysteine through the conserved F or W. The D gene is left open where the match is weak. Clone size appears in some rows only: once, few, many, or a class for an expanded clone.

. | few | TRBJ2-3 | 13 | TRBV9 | CASSVLSTDTQYF | TGTGCCAGCAGCGTCTTGAGCACAGATACGCAGTATTTT
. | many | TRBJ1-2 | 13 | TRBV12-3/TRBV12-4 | CASRGQHYYGYTF | TGTGCCAGCAGGGGCCAGCATTACTATGGCTACACCTTC
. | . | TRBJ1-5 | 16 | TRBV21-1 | CASSKPLTGSYQPQHF | TGTGCCAGCAGCAAACCCTTGACAGGGTCGTATCAGCCCCAGCATTTT
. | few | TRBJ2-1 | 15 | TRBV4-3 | CASSQDQYSYNEQFF | TGCGCCAGCAGCCAAGACCAATACTCCTACAATGAGCAGTTCTTC
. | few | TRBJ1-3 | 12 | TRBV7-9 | CASSLFGNTIYF | TGTGCCAGCAGCTTGTTCGGAAACACCATATATTTT
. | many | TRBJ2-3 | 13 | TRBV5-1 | CASRSASLDTQYF | TGCGCCAGCAGGAGTGCCAGTCTAGATACGCAGTATTTT
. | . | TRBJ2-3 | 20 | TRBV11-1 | CASSPPRGGSAGPLADTQYF | TGTGCCAGCAGCCCACCTAGGGGCGGTTCGGCAGGGCCACTCGCAGATACGCAGTATTTT
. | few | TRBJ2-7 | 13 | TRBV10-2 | CASSGRHSYEQYF | TGCGCCAGCAGTGGGCGACACTCCTACGAGCAGTACTTC
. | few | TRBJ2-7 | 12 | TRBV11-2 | CASSYTPYEQYF | TGTGCCAGCAGCTACACCCCCTACGAGCAGTACTTC
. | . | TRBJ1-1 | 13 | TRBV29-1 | CSPAAPTNTEAFF | TGCAGCCCGGCGGCACCAACGAACACTGAAGCTTTCTTT
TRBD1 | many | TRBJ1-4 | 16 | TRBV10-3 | CAISEGTEATNEKLFF | TGTGCCATCAGTGAGGGGACAGAAGCAACTAATGAAAAACTGTTTTTT
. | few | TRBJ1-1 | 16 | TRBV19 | CASRYPGGGKNTEAFF | TGTGCCAGTAGATACCCCGGGGGCGGGAAGAACACTGAAGCTTTCTTT
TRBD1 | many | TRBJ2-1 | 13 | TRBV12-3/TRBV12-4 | CASSVDRVNEQFF | TGTGCCAGCAGTGTAGACAGGGTGAATGAGCAGTTCTTC
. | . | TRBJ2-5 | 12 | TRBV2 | CASRVIMETQYF | TGTGCCAGCAGGGTCATTATGGAGACCCAGTACTTC
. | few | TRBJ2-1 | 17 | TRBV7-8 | CASSLGPLESSYNEQFF | TGTGCCAGCAGCTTAGGCCCTCTAGAAAGCTCCTACAATGAGCAGTTCTTC
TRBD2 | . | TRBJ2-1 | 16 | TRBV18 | CASSPIAGGDYNEQFF | TGTGCCAGCTCACCTATAGCGGGCGGGGATTACAATGAGCAGTTCTTC
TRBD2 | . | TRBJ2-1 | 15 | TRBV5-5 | CASSFDWGGYNEQFF | TGTGCCAGCAGCTTCGATTGGGGGGGCTACAATGAGCAGTTCTTC
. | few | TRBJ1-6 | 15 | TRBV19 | CASGLLRQQNSPLHF | TGTGCCAGTGGGCTTCTTCGACAACAGAATTCACCCCTCCACTTT
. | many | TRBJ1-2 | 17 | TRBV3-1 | CASSQEAIGIGPGGYTF | TGTGCCAGCAGCCAAGAGGCGATCGGGATTGGTCCGGGAGGCTACACCTTC
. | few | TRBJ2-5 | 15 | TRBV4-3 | CASSQDGDFAETQYF | TGCGCCAGCAGCCAAGACGGAGATTTCGCAGAGACCCAGTACTTC
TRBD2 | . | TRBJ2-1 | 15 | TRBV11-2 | CASSLVTSGDNEQFF | TGTGCCAGCAGCTTAGTCACCAGCGGGGACAATGAGCAGTTCTTC
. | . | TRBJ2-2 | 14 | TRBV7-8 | CASSPRHNTGELFF | TGTGCCAGCAGCCCCCGACACAACACCGGGGAGCTGTTTTTT
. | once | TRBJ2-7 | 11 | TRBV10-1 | CAGKVGYEQYF | TGCGCCGGCAAGGTAGGCTACGAGCAGTACTTC
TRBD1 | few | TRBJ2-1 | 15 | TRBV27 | CASSRRTGGDDEQFF | TGTGCCAGCAGCCGACGGACAGGGGGCGACGATGAGCAGTTCTTC
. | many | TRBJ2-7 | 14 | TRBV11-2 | CASSLAAPKYEQYF | TGTGCCAGCAGCTTAGCGGCGCCGAAGTACGAGCAGTACTTC
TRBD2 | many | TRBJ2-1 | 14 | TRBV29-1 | CSVDELAGGNEQFF | TGCAGCGTTGACGAGCTAGCGGGAGGCAATGAGCAGTTCTTC
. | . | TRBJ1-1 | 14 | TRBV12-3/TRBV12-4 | CASSYPPGSTEAFF | TGTGCCAGCAGTTATCCCCCAGGGAGCACTGAAGCTTTCTTT
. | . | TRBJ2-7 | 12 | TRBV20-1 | CSAAVVTYEQYF | TGCAGTGCTGCGGTTGTGACCTACGAGCAGTACTTC
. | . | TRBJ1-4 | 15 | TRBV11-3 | CASSLKTAGNEKLFF | TGTGCCAGCAGCTTAAAGACAGCGGGAAATGAAAAACTGTTTTTT
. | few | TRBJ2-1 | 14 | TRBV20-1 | CSASQAAGLNEQFF | TGCAGTGCTAGCCAGGCAGCGGGTTTGAATGAGCAGTTCTTC
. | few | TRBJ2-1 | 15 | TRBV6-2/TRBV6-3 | CASSSRSLGLKNEFF | TGTGCCAGCAGTTCAAGGAGTTTAGGCCTTAAAAATGAGTTCTTC
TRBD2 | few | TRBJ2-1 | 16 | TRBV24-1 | CATSDLSVAGGNEQFF | TGTGCCACCAGTGATTTGTCGGTAGCGGGAGGGAATGAGCAGTTCTTC
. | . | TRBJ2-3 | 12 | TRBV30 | CAWRGLSDTQYF | TGTGCCTGGAGGGGACTGTCGGATACGCAGTATTTT
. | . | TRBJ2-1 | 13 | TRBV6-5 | CASRHPWAGPTLF | TGTGCCAGCCGTCACCCCTGGGCGGGACCCACCCTCTTC
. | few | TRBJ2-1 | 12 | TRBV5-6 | CASSLYYNEQFF | TGTGCCAGCAGCTTGTATTACAATGAGCAGTTCTTC
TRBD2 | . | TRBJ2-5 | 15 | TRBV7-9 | CASSSTSGSVETQYF | TGTGCCAGCAGCTCCACTAGCGGGAGCGTCGAGACCCAGTACTTC
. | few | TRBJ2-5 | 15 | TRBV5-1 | CASSSAGPYQETQYF | TGCGCCAGCAGCTCAGCCGGGCCGTACCAAGAGACCCAGTACTTC
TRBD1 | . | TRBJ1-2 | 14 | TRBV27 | CASSPMTGKHGYTF | TGTGCCAGCAGTCCGATGACAGGGAAGCATGGCTACACCTTC
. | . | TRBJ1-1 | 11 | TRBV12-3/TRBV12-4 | CASSLGGGAFF | TGTGCCAGCAGTTTGGGTGGGGGAGCTTTCTTT
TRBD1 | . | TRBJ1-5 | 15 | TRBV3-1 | CASSEQGGGNQPQHF | TGTGCCAGCAGCGAACAGGGGGGCGGCAATCAGCCCCAGCATTTT
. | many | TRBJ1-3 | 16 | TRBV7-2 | CASSLSVGLRGNTIYF | TGTGCCAGCAGCTTATCTGTGGGGCTGAGGGGAAACACCATATATTTT
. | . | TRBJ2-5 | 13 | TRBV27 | CASSFGEGETQYF | TGTGCCAGCAGTTTCGGTGAGGGAGAGACCCAGTACTTC
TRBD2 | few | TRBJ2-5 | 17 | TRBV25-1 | CASSTLAGGPLFETQYF | TGTGCCAGCAGTACCCTAGCGGGAGGGCCCCTCTTCGAGACCCAGTACTTC
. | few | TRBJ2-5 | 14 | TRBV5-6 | CASSEGPDQETQYF | TGTGCCAGCAGCGAGGGCCCAGACCAAGAGACCCAGTACTTC
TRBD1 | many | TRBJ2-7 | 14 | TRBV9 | CASSSSGTDYEQYF | TGTGCCAGCAGTTCCTCCGGGACAGACTACGAGCAGTACTTC
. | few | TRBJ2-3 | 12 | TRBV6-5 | CASRALPHTQYF | TGTGCCAGTAGGGCCCTCCCCCATACGCAGTATTTT
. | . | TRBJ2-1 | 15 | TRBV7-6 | CASSVSGLRHNEQFF | TGTGCCAGCAGCGTTTCGGGCCTAAGACACAATGAGCAGTTCTTC
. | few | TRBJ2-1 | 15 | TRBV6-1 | CASTLYSGLYNEQFF | TGTGCCAGCACCCTATATAGCGGATTATACAATGAGCAGTTCTTC
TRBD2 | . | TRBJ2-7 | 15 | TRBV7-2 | CASSPIAGGLGEQYF | TGTGCCAGCAGCCCTATAGCGGGGGGGCTCGGCGAGCAGTACTTC
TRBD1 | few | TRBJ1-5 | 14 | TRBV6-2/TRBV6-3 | CASTRDSSNQPQHF | TGTGCCAGCACTAGGGACAGCTCCAATCAGCCCCAGCATTTT
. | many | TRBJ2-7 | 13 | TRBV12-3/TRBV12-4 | CASSFFRSYEQYF | TGTGCCAGCAGTTTTTTCAGAAGCTACGAGCAGTACTTC
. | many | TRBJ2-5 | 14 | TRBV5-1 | CASSSYMGQETQYF | TGCGCCAGCAGCTCCTATATGGGCCAAGAGACCCAGTACTTC
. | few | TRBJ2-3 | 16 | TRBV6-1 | CASSDTLVPDTDTQYF | TGTGCCAGCAGTGACACACTAGTTCCCGACACAGATACGCAGTATTTT
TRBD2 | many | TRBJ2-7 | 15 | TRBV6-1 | CASSPSGGGSYEQYF | TGTGCCAGCAGCCCCAGCGGGGGAGGGTCCTACGAGCAGTACTTC
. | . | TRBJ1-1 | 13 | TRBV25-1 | CASSDRQHTEAFF | TGTGCCAGCAGTGATCGACAGCACACTGAAGCTTTCTTT
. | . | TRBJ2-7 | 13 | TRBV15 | CATSMEGSYEQYF | TGTGCCACCAGCATGGAGGGCTCCTACGAGCAGTACTTC
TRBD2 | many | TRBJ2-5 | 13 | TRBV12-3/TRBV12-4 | CASNPDSGGTQYF | TGTGCCAGCAACCCGGACTCGGGAGGGACCCAGTACTTC
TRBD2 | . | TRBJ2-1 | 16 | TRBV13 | CASSLGASGRTDEQFF | TGTGCCAGCAGCTTGGGTGCTAGCGGCAGGACGGATGAGCAGTTCTTC
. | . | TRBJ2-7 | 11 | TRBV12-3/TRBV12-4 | CASSSGVEQYF | TGTGCCAGCAGTTCAGGGGTCGAGCAGTACTTC
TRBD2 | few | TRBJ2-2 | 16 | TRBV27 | CASSHGLAGGVGELFF | TGTGCCAGCAGCCACGGACTAGCGGGAGGGGTCGGGGAGCTGTTTTTT